These T cell receptor beta chains were read from a single sample in a study of T cell repertoires in cytomegalovirus infection. These receptors have no identified antigens. Each CDR3 protein is one row after TCRdb ran MiXCR on the reads. The table records some 900,000 distinct CDR3 sequences, about 30% of them present only once. Here the sequenced sample was cultured CD8+ T cells from PBMCs, taken from culture after CMV antigen stimulation. Receptor source: a human donor in good health (CMV status not recorded). Some clones in this sample may be carry-over from other donors' samples. Each CDR3 is given with its conserved first and last residue. A D gene is named only where the DNA matches it firmly. Expanded clones are given a class, and other clones once, few, many or no size at all.

j_call d_call v_call clone_size cdr3_nt cdr3_aa
TRBJ2-7 NA TRBV6-1 few TGTGCCAGCCGTAATCTGGTTGGGGTCGACGAGCAGTACTTC CASRNLVGVDEQYF
TRBJ1-3 TRBD1 TRBV19 NA TGTGCCAGTAATGGGGGACAGTACTCTGGAAACACCATATATTTT CASNGGQYSGNTIYF
TRBJ2-3 NA TRBV7-9 NA TGTGCCAGCAAGGGTGGGATCCCAGATACGCAGTATTTT CASKGGIPDTQYF
TRBJ2-5 NA TRBV7-6 many TGTGCCAGCAGCTTTGTTCTCCAGAGGCAAGAGCAAGAGACCCAGTACTTC CASSFVLQRQEQETQYF
TRBJ1-2 NA TRBV12-3/TRBV12-4 many TGTGCCAGCAGCCCAGGCTGGATTAATGGCTACACCTTC CASSPGWINGYTF
TRBJ2-1 TRBD2 TRBV6-5 NA TGTGCCAGCACGACTAGCGGTTCCTACAATGAGCAGTTCTTC CASTTSGSYNEQFF
TRBJ2-7 TRBD1 TRBV4-1 NA TGCGCCAGCAGCCAGGGGACAGGAGTTTCCTACGAGCAGTACTTC CASSQGTGVSYEQYF
TRBJ1-1 NA TRBV27 few TGTGCCAGCAGCCACAGGGCGGTGAACACTGAAGCTTTCTTT CASSHRAVNTEAFF
TRBJ1-1 NA TRBV19 few TGTGCCAGTAGTCCAGGGGTCGTCGACATGAACACTGAAGCTTTCTTT CASSPGVVDMNTEAFF
TRBJ2-6 NA TRBV27 NA TGTGCCAGCATGAAGAGCGGGGCCAACGTCCTGACTTTC CASMKSGANVLTF
TRBJ2-3 TRBD1 TRBV10-3 NA TGTGCCATCACCAGCCGGGACAGTAGCACAGATACGCAGTATTTT CAITSRDSSTDTQYF
TRBJ2-7 NA TRBV7-9 NA TGTGCCAGCAGCAGAAGCACCTACGAGCAGTACTTC CASSRSTYEQYF
TRBJ2-7 NA TRBV7-6 NA TGTGCCAGCAGCCCCGGGGAAACCTACGAGCAGTACTTC CASSPGETYEQYF
TRBJ1-1 NA TRBV2 NA TGTGCCAGCAGGATTACAGAGAACACTGAAGCTTTCTTT CASRITENTEAFF